This T cell receptor (beta chain) came from a study of T-cell memory formation after mild COVID-19. About the research overall: Largely, the TCR clusters proved donor specific. Study results and caveats: Clones from the second wave (peaking day 37) had unconfirmed SARS-CoV-2 specificity. Some responding clones appeared in pre-infection memory, suggesting cross-reactive memory joined.

A remark on this clonotype: Its antigen is still unknown.

The 5'RACE method, run with constant-segment primers, produced TCR alpha and TCR beta cDNA libraries (carrying sample barcodes and UMIs). MiXCR, applied by TCRdb to the 5' RACE reads, yields one record per CDR3 protein. The data hold under 600,000 distinct CDR3 sequences, with roughly a fifth observed a single time. V shed 5 bases and J shed 0 bases, with 14 bases lying between them. Germline V gene lookup returns CDR1 SSHAT and CDR2 FNYEAQ (reference sequence). This CDR3 has 16 amino acids. This clonotype originated in an adult woman who had mild COVID-19 (a few samples of this study predate the infection). Cell type and time point are not known. Source material: PBMCs or a T cell subset sorted from them (not recorded which). The chain uses TRBV7-7 and TRBJ1-5; tentative D call: TRBD1 (5 bases). Written as DNA, the CDR3 is TGTGCCAGCAGCCACCCGGGACGGCTTAGCAATCAGCCCCAGCATTTT. It specifies CASSHPGRLSNQPQHF.